This TCR beta chain came from a study of identical twins. As concerns this clonotype: Antigen specificity is unknown.

Study-level findings and limits: Interpretation of the results relied on cross-sectional statistical analysis and not on following the same donors. Invariant populations such as MAIT and iNKT cells could partly muddle zero-insertion analyses. Alpha sequences out of frame and shared by twins had excess low generation probability.

This CDR3 has 15 amino acids. Between the trimmed V and J ends, which lost 7 bases and 5 bases, there was a span of 17 bases. Germline V lookup: CDR1 MNHNS, CDR2 SASEGT. Each CDR3 protein gets one entry after TCRdb re-called the 5' RACE reads with MiXCR. The sample consists of about 1.7 million distinct CDR3 sequences, about 30% of them appearing once. This receptor was taken from a newborn girl in good health. This chain connects TRBV6-1 to TRBJ1-4; maybe TRBD1 (6 bases). Sample: cord blood. The CDR3 DNA sequence: TGTGCCAGCACCAAAGCTCAGGGGCGCAATGAAAAACTGTTTTTT. This translates into CASTKAQGRNEKLFF.